These 24 T cell receptor beta chains were sequenced from one sample in a study of T cell repertoires in cytomegalovirus infection. These receptors' antigens are unknown. TCRdb reanalysed the reads using MiXCR and keeps one entry per CDR3 protein. Among more than 45,000 distinct CDR3 sequences listed, around 18% were seen once. Specimen: CD8+ T cells from cultured PBMCs, collected from culture after CMV antigen stimulation. These receptors came from a human donor in good health (CMV status not recorded). Some clones in this sample may be carry-over from other donors' samples.

This clonotype was detected only a few times. This sequence joins TRBV7-9 and TRBJ2-7; D might be TRBD1 (6 bases). This CDR3 is built from 15 residues. Germline-derived CDR1 and CDR2 are SEHNR and FQNEAQ (reference sequence). Trimming took off 4 bases at V and 3 bases at J, with 16 bases between the two ends. CDR3 sequence reads: CASSYRDKGNYEQYF. CDR3 coding DNA: TGTGCCAGCAGCTACCGGGACAAGGGGAACTACGAGCAGTACTTC.

This clonotype occurred once. This chain connects TRBV20-1 to TRBJ2-7; 7 nucleotides match TRBD1. Germline CDR1 reads DFQATT; CDR2 reads SNEGSKA (reference sequence). Losses at the gene ends were 3 bases for V and 3 bases for J; bases not matched to a gene: 5. The CDR3 contains 13 residues. In nucleotides, the CDR3 is TGCAGTGCTAGCGGGACAGACAACTACGAGCAGTACTTC. Translation gives CSASGTDNYEQYF.

In this sample, this clonotype turned up a few times. Its ends do not fully match the called genes, so a read error is possible. The chain couples TRBV7-2 to TRBJ2-7; 7 bases are a match to TRBD1. CDR1 SGHTA and CDR2 FQGNSA come from the germline V gene. The CDR3 runs to 15 residues. CDR3 amino acids: CANSLETGNPYEQYF. The CDR3 coding sequence is TGTGCCAACAGCTTAGAGACAGGGAACCCCTACGAGCAGTACTTC.

The chain carries TRBV6-2 or TRBV6-3 and TRBJ1-1; D perhaps matches TRBD1 (6 bases). Germline V gives CDR1 MNHEY, CDR2 SVGEGT. The CDR3 has 15 amino acids. The V end lost 0 bases, the J end lost 5 bases, and 13 bases lay between the germline ends. The CDR3 nucleotides are TGTGCCAGCAGTTACTCACGCAGGGGTGGGACTGAAGCTTTCTTT. Residues: CASSYSRRGGTEAFF.

This chain uses TRBV11-2 with TRBJ1-4, with D possibly TRBD1 on 5 matching bases. Trimming shortened V by 4 bases and J by 7 bases, and 16 bases separated the two germline ends. This CDR3 is built from 15 residues. The germline V gene has CDR1 SGHAT and CDR2 FQNNGV. CDR3 sequence reads: CASSSVGLGVEKLFF. The CDR3 coding sequence is TGTGCCAGCAGCTCCGTCGGACTGGGGGTTGAAAAACTGTTTTTT.

The rearrangement links TRBV7-9 to TRBJ1-6; D might be TRBD1 (5 bases). The CDR3 is 15 amino acids. Germline V gene sequence: CDR1 SEHNR, CDR2 FQNEAQ (reference sequence). Trimming removed 4 bases from V and 8 bases from J, with 15 bases in between. The CDR3 nucleotides read TGTGCCAGCAGCTCAGACAGTCACCCAGATTCACCCCTCCACTTT. Protein product: CASSSDSHPDSPLHF.

This clonotype was detected only a few times. V gene TRBV28 combines with J gene TRBJ2-7; D assignment may be TRBD1 or TRBD2 (5 bases each). Germline assignment: CDR1 MDHEN and CDR2 SYDVKM. CDR3 length: 15 amino acids. V gave up 5 bases and J gave up 12 bases, with 26 bases separating them. The CDR3 nucleotides read TGTGCCAGCAGTGGGCCCTTCCGGGGCCGAGGATCAGGGTACTTC. This codes for CASSGPFRGRGSGYF. Full variable domain (remainder filled in from reference TRBV28 and TRBJ2-7): DVKVTQSSRYLVKRTGEKVFLECVQDMDHENMFWYRQDPGLGLRLIYFSYDVKMKEKGDIPEGYSVSREKKERFSLILESASTNQTSMYLCASSGPFRGRGSGYFGPGTRLTVT.

This clonotype has only a few counts. V is TRBV7-8 and J is TRBJ1-1, with D perhaps TRBD1 (5 bases). The V and J ends lost 5 bases and 3 bases respectively, with 28 bases between them. CDR1 and CDR2 from the germline V gene are SGHVS and FQNEAQ. The CDR3 covers 19 residues. The CDR3 bases are TGTGCCAGCAGCCCCAGCCAAACAGCAGGGATTCTGGTTCACACTGAAGCTTTCTTT. It encodes CASSPSQTAGILVHTEAFF.

CDR3 sequence reads: CASRPREDRTYEQYF. As DNA, the CDR3 is TGTGCCAGTCGACCCCGTGAGGACAGGACCTACGAGCAGTACTTC. The J gene is TRBJ2-7, the V gene TRBV19, with TRBD1 matching over 7 bases. Germline loops: CDR1 LNHDA, CDR2 SQIVND (reference sequence). The CDR3 runs 15 residues. The ends lost 8 bases at V and 2 bases at J; junction bases unmatched: 12.

This clonotype was detected only a few times. The chain links TRBV11-2 to TRBJ2-6; D is unclear. The CDR3 has 15 amino acids. The germline CDR1 and CDR2 sequences are SGHAT and FQNNGV. With 1 base removed from V and 0 bases from J, the gap between germline ends came to 4 bases. The CDR3 nucleotides are TGTGCCAGCAGCTTAGGCCGCTCTGGGGCCAACGTCCTGACTTTC. Amino acids: CASSLGRSGANVLTF.

This chain uses TRBV27 with TRBJ2-1, with 8 bases lining up with TRBD2. This CDR3 is 15 amino acids long. V trimming: 7 bases; J trimming: 7 bases; junction bases outside the gene matches: 12. Germline V lookup: CDR1 MNHEY, CDR2 SMNVEV (reference sequence). The CDR3 is CASTQAGEGRNEQFF. In DNA form, the CDR3 reads TGTGCCAGCACTCAAGCGGGAGAAGGAAGAAATGAGCAGTTCTTC.

There are a few counts of this clonotype. Compared with germline, one end of the junction differs, possibly owing to a read error. The rearrangement links TRBV10-3 to TRBJ1-5; D gene ambiguous. The germline V gene encodes CDR1 ENHRY and CDR2 SYGVKD. CDR3 size: 13 residues. In DNA form, the CDR3 reads TGTGCCACCCATTCAGAGGGCAAACAGCCCCAGCATTTT. Its protein is CATHSEGKQPQHF.

This chain connects TRBV4-1 to TRBJ2-4; the D gene could be TRBD1 or TRBD2 (5 bases each). The V gene's germline CDR1 is MGHRA and CDR2 YSYEKL. The CDR3 covers 16 residues. The V end lost 1 base, the J end lost 5 bases, and 15 bases lay between the germline ends. The DNA for the CDR3 is TGCGCCAGCAGCCAAGTCCGGACATCGAGGGAAAACATTCAGTACTTC. Translation: CASSQVRTSRENIQYF.

The chain links TRBV6-6 to TRBJ2-1, with 7 bases aligning to TRBD1. Losses at the gene ends were 8 bases for V and 4 bases for J; bases not matched to a gene: 14. The germline V gene has CDR1 MNHNY and CDR2 SVGAGI (reference sequence). The CDR3 is made up of 16 amino acids. The CDR3 protein is CASVVVRDSIYNEQFF. DNA for the CDR3: TGTGCCAGCGTCGTCGTCCGGGACAGCATATACAATGAGCAGTTCTTC.

This clonotype appeared many times. The chain recombines TRBV29-1 with TRBJ2-7; D call uncertain. The CDR3 length is 12 residues. Trimming stripped 5 bases from V and 0 bases from J, with 8 bases between. Germline V CDR1 and CDR2: SQVTM, ANQGSEA. The CDR3 DNA follows: TGCAGCGTTCAGCGAAGCTCCTACGAGCAGTACTTC. The encoded protein is CSVQRSSYEQYF.

This clonotype was counted a few times. This chain joins TRBV5-1 and TRBJ2-1, with TRBD2 as a possible D gene (5 bases). Trimming removed 5 bases at V and 0 bases at J, with 15 bases between. This CDR3 is built from 16 residues. In germline, CDR1 is SGHRS, CDR2 YFSETQ. The CDR3 coding sequence is TGCGCCAGCAGGTTGAGGGCAGAGTTCTCCTACAATGAGCAGTTCTTC. Translated: CASRLRAEFSYNEQFF.

V gene TRBV11-2 combines with J gene TRBJ1-6, with 8 bases that match TRBD1. Losses at the gene ends were 0 bases for V and 10 bases for J; bases not matched to a gene: 5. The CDR3 length is 15 residues. Germline V gene sequence: CDR1 SGHAT, CDR2 FQNNGV. CDR3 sequence reads: CASSLEDRVLSPLHF. Here the CDR3 DNA reads TGTGCCAGCAGCTTAGAGGACAGGGTCTTGTCACCCCTCCACTTT. The full variable domain, rest sourced from reference TRBV11-2 and TRBJ1-6, is EAGVAQSPRYKIIEKRQSVAFWCNPISGHATLYWYQQILGQGPKLLIQFQNNGVVDDSQLPKDRFSAERLKGVDSTLKIQPAKLEDSAVYLCASSLEDRVLSPLHFGNGTRLTVT.

The sample holds many counts of this clonotype. The V and J genes are TRBV12-3 or TRBV12-4 and TRBJ1-2; TRBD1 agrees at 10 bases. J lost 3 bases, V lost 5 bases, and 9 bases had no gene match. The CDR3 loop spans 16 amino acids. This chain's CDR3 is CASSPRTGGGDYGYTF. Written as DNA, the CDR3 is TGTGCCAGCAGTCCCCGGACAGGGGGGGGGGACTATGGCTACACCTTC.

This clonotype was counted only a few times. The chain employs TRBV12-3 or TRBV12-4 and TRBJ2-7, with a possible D match to TRBD2 (6 bases). Trimming shortened V by 8 bases and J by 4 bases, and 15 bases separated the two germline ends. The CDR3 is 13 residues long. CDR3 in amino acids: CASFRDLTYEQYF. DNA for the CDR3: TGTGCCAGCTTCCGGGACTTAACTTACGAGCAGTACTTC.

The sample holds a few counts of this clonotype. This chain connects TRBV20-1 to TRBJ1-5; TRBD1 agrees at 7 bases. V dropped 2 bases and J dropped 3; count of bases not matched to a gene: 4. Germline V gene data show CDR1 as DFQATT and CDR2 as SNEGSKA (reference sequence). This CDR3 has 14 amino acids. The CDR3 region has the DNA TGCAGTGCTAGACCGACAGGGATCAATCAGCCCCAGCATTTT. Translation gives CSARPTGINQPQHF.

The V gene is TRBV5-6, the J gene TRBJ2-7; D unclear. The germline V and J ends were trimmed by 4 bases and 3 bases, with 8 bases remaining between them. Looked up from germline, CDR1 is SGHDT and CDR2 is YYEEEE. This CDR3 contains 12 residues. CDR3 sequence: CASSRTVYEQYF. DNA for the CDR3: TGTGCCAGCAGCAGGACCGTCTACGAGCAGTACTTC. Looking up the rest from reference TRBV5-6 and TRBJ2-7 gives the full variable domain: DAGVTQSPTHLIKTRGQQVTLRCSPKSGHDTVSWYQQALGQGPQFIFQYYEEEERQRGNFPDRFSGHQFPNYSSELNVNALLLGDSALYLCASSRTVYEQYFGPGTRLTVT.

This rearrangement joins TRBV4-1 to TRBJ2-2; 11 bases are a match to TRBD1. CDR1 is MGHRA and CDR2 is YSYEKL in the germline V gene. CDR3 length equals 18 residues. The trim removed 0 bases at V and 3 bases at J, leaving 6 bases unmatched. The CDR3 region is CASSQERPGQGDTGELFF. The CDR3 region has the DNA TGCGCCAGCAGCCAAGAAAGACCGGGACAGGGGGACACCGGGGAGCTGTTTTTT.

This clonotype was seen many times. The chain carries TRBV12-3 or TRBV12-4 and TRBJ2-1, with a tentative D call TRBD1 (6 bases). The V and J ends lost 7 bases and 12 bases respectively, with 13 bases between them. CDR3 length: 11 residues. CDR3 loop: CASNTQGGQFF. DNA for the CDR3: TGTGCCAGCAACACACAGGGTGGGCAGTTCTTC.

This clonotype was detected a few times. This sequence joins TRBV6-5 and TRBJ2-4; TRBD1 might be the D (7 bases). CDR3 length: 16 residues. The V gene's germline CDR1 is MNHEY and CDR2 SVGAGI. Trimming shortened V by 6 bases and J by 0 bases, and 15 bases separated the two germline ends. The CDR3 loop reads CASRRGTAVAKNIQYF. The CDR3 DNA reads TGTGCCAGCAGGCGCGGGACAGCGGTAGCCAAAAACATTCAGTACTTC.